This T cell receptor (beta chain) was profiled in a study of graft-versus-host responses after intestinal transplantation. Study context: Each of the recipients got a multivisceral, liver-intestinal, or isolated intestinal transplant. General study points: Recipient bone marrow held GvH clones, some seen earlier in ileum or blood. Early after transplant, HvG declines were associated with peak levels of circulating GvH clones. Where graft-donor T cell macrochimerism was present, patients had high graft-versus-host to host-versus-graft clonal ratios in allografts.

Assay: immunoSEQ multiplex PCR; the TCRdb copy retains only in-frame clones and omits some. The table shows about 51,000 clones, with approximately 88% occurring only once. With respect to this clone: The antigen is undetermined.

The CDR3 is made up of 15 amino acids. The germline V gene encodes CDR1 KGHSH and CDR2 LQKENI. J was trimmed by 2 bases and V by 2 bases; bases with no gene match: 2. The sequence came from a human donor who was the organ donor for an intestinal transplant. The chain joins TRBV18 to TRBJ2-2; 7 positions match TRBD1. The input for sequencing was unstimulated CD4+ T cells sorted from spleen or lymph node cells, taken before transplant. In DNA form, the CDR3 reads TGTGCCAGCTCACCAGGGACAGACAACACCGGGGAGCTGTTTTTT. The encoded protein is CASSPGTDNTGELFF.